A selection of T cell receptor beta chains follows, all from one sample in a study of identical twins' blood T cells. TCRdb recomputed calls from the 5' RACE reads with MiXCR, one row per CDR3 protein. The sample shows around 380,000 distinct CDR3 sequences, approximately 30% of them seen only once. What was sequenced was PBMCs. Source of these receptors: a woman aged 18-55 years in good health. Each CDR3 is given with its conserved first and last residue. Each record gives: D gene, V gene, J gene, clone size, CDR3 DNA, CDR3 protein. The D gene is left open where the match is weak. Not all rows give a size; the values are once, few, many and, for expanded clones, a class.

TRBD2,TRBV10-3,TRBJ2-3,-,TGTGCCATAGAAGCGGGGGGGCCTGTACCAGATACGCAGTATTTT,CAIEAGGPVPDTQYF
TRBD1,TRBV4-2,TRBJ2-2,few,TGTGCCAGCAGCCACGGACAGGGTCGCGACACCGGGGAGCTGTTTTTT,CASSHGQGRDTGELFF
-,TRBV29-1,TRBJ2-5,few,TGCAGCTTGAGAGTGCAAGAGACCCAGTACTTC,CSLRVQETQYF
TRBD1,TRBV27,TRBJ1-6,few,TGTGCCAGCAGTAACCGACAGGGCCACTTACGTTCACCCCTCCACTTT,CASSNRQGHLRSPLHF
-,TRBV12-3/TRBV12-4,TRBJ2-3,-,TGTGCCAGCAGTTTAGCCCCCGCAGATACGCAGTATTTT,CASSLAPADTQYF
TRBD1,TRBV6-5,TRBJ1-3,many,TGTGCCAGCAGCTTGGGACAGAGATCTGGAAACACCATATATTTT,CASSLGQRSGNTIYF
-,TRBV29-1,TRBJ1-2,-,TGCAGCGTTGGACGACGTCCCTCCTATGGCTACACCTTC,CSVGRRPSYGYTF
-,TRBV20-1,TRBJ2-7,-,TGCAGTGCTAGAAAGTACTGGGACTACGAGCAGTACTTC,CSARKYWDYEQYF
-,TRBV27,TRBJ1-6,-,TGTGCCAGCAGTTTAAGGTGGGCTGGTAATTCACCCCTCCACTTT,CASSLRWAGNSPLHF
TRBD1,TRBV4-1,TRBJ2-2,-,TGCGCCAGCAGCCACGGGACAGCCAACACCGGGGAGCTGTTTTTT,CASSHGTANTGELFF
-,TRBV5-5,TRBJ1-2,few,TGTGCCAGCAGCCCAACGCCTCGGTCCAGGGTTTATGGCTACACCTTC,CASSPTPRSRVYGYTF
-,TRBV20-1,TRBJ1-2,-,TGCAGTGTTACTGTAAACTATGGCTACACCTTC,CSVTVNYGYTF
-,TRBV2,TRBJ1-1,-,TGTGCCAGCAGTGAAGAAAGGGGAGACACTGAAGCTTTCTTT,CASSEERGDTEAFF
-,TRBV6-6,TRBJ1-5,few,TGTGCCAGTAGCCCGACCGGGGATAATCAGCCCCAGCATTTT,CASSPTGDNQPQHF
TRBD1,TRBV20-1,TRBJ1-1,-,TGCAGTGCAAGACAGGGCTCCTGGGACACTGAAGCTTTCTTT,CSARQGSWDTEAFF
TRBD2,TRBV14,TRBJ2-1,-,TGTGCCGGCAGCCGGACTAGCGGGAGGACTGAGCAGTTCTTC,CAGSRTSGRTEQFF
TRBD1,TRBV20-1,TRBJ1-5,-,TGCAGTGCTAGAGAGGGGACAGGGGACTTATATAGCAATCAGCCCCAGCATTTT,CSAREGTGDLYSNQPQHF
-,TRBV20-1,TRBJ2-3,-,TGCAGTGATAGATCCGGGGTCCTCACAGATACGCAGTATTTT,CSDRSGVLTDTQYF
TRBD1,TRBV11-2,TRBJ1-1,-,TGTGCCAGCAGCCCCCGTGGACAGGGTGTCACTGAAGCTTTCTTT,CASSPRGQGVTEAFF
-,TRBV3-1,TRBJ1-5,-,TGTGCCAGCAGCCAAGCCGGGTCCCAGGAGGTTCATTTT,CASSQAGSQEVHF
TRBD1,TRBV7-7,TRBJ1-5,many,TGTGCTAGCAGCTCGAGAGGGTCCAGGGGGCTTCAGCCCCAGCATTTT,CASSSRGSRGLQPQHF
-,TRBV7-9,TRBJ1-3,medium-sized,TGTGCCAGCAGCTTAGAAAAGGGCCGTGGAAACACCATATATTTT,CASSLEKGRGNTIYF
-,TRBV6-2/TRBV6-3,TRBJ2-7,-,TGTGCCAGCAGTTACCCCATTGGAGACTCGGGATATTACGAGCAGTACTTC,CASSYPIGDSGYYEQYF
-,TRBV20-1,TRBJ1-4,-,TGCAGTGCCGAGAAGGCAGAGAATGAAAAACTGTTTTTT,CSAEKAENEKLFF
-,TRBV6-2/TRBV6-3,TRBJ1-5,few,TGTGCCAGCAGTGCAAGGGGAGTCAATCAGCCCCAGCATTTT,CASSARGVNQPQHF
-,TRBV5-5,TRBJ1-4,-,TGTGCCAGCAGCTCTCGGGCCGAGGAAAAACTGTTTTTT,CASSSRAEEKLFF
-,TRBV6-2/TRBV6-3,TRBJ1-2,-,TGTGCTTCCATGGACAACTATGGCTACACCTTC,CASMDNYGYTF
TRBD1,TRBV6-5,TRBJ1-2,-,TGTGCCAGCTCGACAGGGGTTAACTATGGCTACACCTTC,CASSTGVNYGYTF
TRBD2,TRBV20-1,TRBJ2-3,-,TGCAGTTCTGGGACTAGCGTCACAGATACGCAGTATTTT,CSSGTSVTDTQYF
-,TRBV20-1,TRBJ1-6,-,TGCAGTGCTCGCTTTTCGTTGGCTTCACCCCTCCACTTT,CSARFSLASPLHF
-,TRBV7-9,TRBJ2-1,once,TGTGCCAGCAGCTTAGTGGGTCTTGAGCAGTTCTTC,CASSLVGLEQFF
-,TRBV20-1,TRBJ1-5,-,TGCAGTGCTAGCCCCCCCCGGTTGAGCCTAAATCAGCCCCAGCATTTT,CSASPPRLSLNQPQHF
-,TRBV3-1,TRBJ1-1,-,TGTGCCAGCAGCCAAGAAAACCAAAAGGAAGCTTTCTTT,CASSQENQKEAFF
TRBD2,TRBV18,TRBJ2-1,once,TGTGCCAGCTCACCAGGGTCTAGCGGGAATCACTATGAGCAGTTCTTC,CASSPGSSGNHYEQFF
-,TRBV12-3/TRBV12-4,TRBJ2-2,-,TGTGCCAGCAGTCCCTTTGGTGGGTCGAGCACCGGGGAGCTGTTTTTT,CASSPFGGSSTGELFF
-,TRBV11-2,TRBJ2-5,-,TGTGCCAGCAGCTTAGGACCGAGGGAGACCCAGTACTTC,CASSLGPRETQYF
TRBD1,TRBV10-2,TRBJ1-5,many,TGCGCCAGCTGGACAGGGTATAGCAATCAGCCCCAGCATTTT,CASWTGYSNQPQHF
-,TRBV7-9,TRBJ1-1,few,TGTGCCAGCAGCCCTCCCGCGAACACTGAAGCTTTCTTT,CASSPPANTEAFF
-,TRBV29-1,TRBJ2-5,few,TGCAGCGTCCATGAGTGGGAGACCCAGTACTTC,CSVHEWETQYF
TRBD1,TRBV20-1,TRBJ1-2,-,TGCAGTGCTTCGGACAGGCTTAACTATGGCTACACCTTC,CSASDRLNYGYTF
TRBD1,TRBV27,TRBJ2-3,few,TGTGCCAGCAGTCCCTCAAGGGGGACAGGGGGGACAGATACGCAGTATTTT,CASSPSRGTGGTDTQYF
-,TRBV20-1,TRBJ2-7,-,TGCAGTGCTCCCAGGGTAGGCACCTACGAGCAGTACTTC,CSAPRVGTYEQYF
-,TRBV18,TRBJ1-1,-,TGTGCCAGCTCACCACCGATGGGTAACACTGAAGCTTTCTTT,CASSPPMGNTEAFF
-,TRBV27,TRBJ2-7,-,TGTGCCAGCAGGCACAATTCCTACGAGCAGTACTTC,CASRHNSYEQYF
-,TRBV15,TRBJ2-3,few,TGTGCCACCAGCAATAAGAGGGGAAGCACAGATACGCAGTATTTT,CATSNKRGSTDTQYF
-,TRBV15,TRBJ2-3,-,TGTGCCACCAGCAGAGATGCGGCGGATACGCAGTATTTT,CATSRDAADTQYF
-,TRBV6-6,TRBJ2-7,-,TGTGCCAGCACGCAGATGGGTGGCTACGAGCAGTACTTC,CASTQMGGYEQYF
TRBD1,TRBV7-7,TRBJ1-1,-,TGTGCTGGCAGCTTAGACAGGGCATCGGAAGCTTTCTTT,CAGSLDRASEAFF
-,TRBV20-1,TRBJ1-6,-,TGCAGTGCGGACCCGGGCCGCCCTAATTCACCCCTCCACTTT,CSADPGRPNSPLHF
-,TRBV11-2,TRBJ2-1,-,TGTGCCAGCAGACTAGAAGTAGAGCAGTTCTTC,CASRLEVEQFF
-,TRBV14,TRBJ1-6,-,TGTGTCAGCAGCCAAGAGAGAGATTCACCCCTCCACTTT,CVSSQERDSPLHF
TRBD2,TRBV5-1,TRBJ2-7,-,TGCGCCAGCAGCTTAGCTAGCGGGAGTTCGTCCTACGAGCGGTACTTC,CASSLASGSSSYERYF
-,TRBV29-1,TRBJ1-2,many,TGCAGCGTTCGGAGGTCTAACTATGGCTACACCTTC,CSVRRSNYGYTF
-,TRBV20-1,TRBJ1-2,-,TGCAGTGCTAGATCGGTTTATGGCTACACCTTC,CSARSVYGYTF
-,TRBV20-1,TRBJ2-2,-,TGCAGTGCTAGAGGAGTTACGAACACCGGGGAGCTGTTTTTT,CSARGVTNTGELFF